What follows are 25 T cell receptor beta chains derived from one specimen sequenced in a study of Tregs in tolerant kidney transplant recipients. The method was immunoSEQ multiplex PCR; TCRdb's version includes in-frame clones alone and lacks a portion of them. The data hold roughly 66,000 clones, with over 85% observed a single time. Sequencing used CD8+ T cells from blood, obtained before the transplant. These receptors were collected from a human donor who received a combined kidney and bone marrow transplant.

This chain connects TRBV29-1 to TRBJ1-4, with D maybe TRBD1 (6 bases). Germline V gene sequence: CDR1 SQVTM, CDR2 ANQGSEA. Trimming cost V 2 bases and J 6 bases, with 10 bases left between them. This CDR3 has 13 residues. CDR3 region: CSVETGPDEKLFF. CDR3 DNA: TGCAGCGTTGAAACAGGGCCGGATGAAAAACTGTTTTTT.

The chain recombines TRBV9 with TRBJ2-3; 10 bases agree with TRBD2. This CDR3 is 15 amino acids long. J lost 3 bases, V lost 4 bases, and 5 bases had no gene match. In germline, CDR1 is SGDLS, CDR2 YYNGEE. The CDR3 reads CASSFTSGVTDTQYF. CDR3 sequence (DNA): TGTGCCAGCAGCTTTACTAGCGGGGTAACAGATACGCAGTATTTT.

The gene calls are TRBV4-3 and TRBJ2-7; 7 bases are shared with TRBD1. The V segment lost 3 bases and the J segment 0 bases; nucleotides outside the gene matches: 11. This CDR3 has 17 amino acids. Germline V gene lookup returns CDR1 LGHNA and CDR2 YSLEER. The CDR3 DNA reads as TGCGCCAGCAGCCAGGATTTTACAGGGGTCCTCTCCTACGAGCAGTACTTC. Translation: CASSQDFTGVLSYEQYF.

In its sample, this clone was seen a few times. The rearrangement uses TRBV4-1 and TRBJ1-1; D possibly corresponds to TRBD1 (5 bases). Germline-derived CDR1 and CDR2 are MGHRA and YSYEKL. The CDR3 sequence is 15 residues long. Deletions cut 0 bases from V and 3 bases from J, with 11 bases between. CDR3 in amino acids: CASSQDGQGYTEAFF. The CDR3 DNA follows: TGCGCCAGCAGCCAAGATGGTCAGGGCTACACTGAAGCTTTCTTT.

The DNA for the CDR3 is TGTGCCACCACGACTAGAGGATACAATGAGCAGTTCTTC. This encodes CATTTRGYNEQFF. J is TRBJ2-1 and V is TRBV15, with a possible D match to TRBD2 (6 bases). The V gene lost 7 bases and the J gene lost 4 bases, with 11 bases spanning the gap. The CDR3 runs 13 residues. In germline, CDR1 is LNHNV, CDR2 YYDKDF (reference sequence).

This clone has more than one count but fewer than ten. V gene TRBV7-9 combines with J gene TRBJ2-5; perhaps TRBD1 as D (5 bases). The V end lost 5 bases, the J end lost 3 bases, and 10 bases lay between the germline ends. The CDR3 covers 13 residues. Per germline, CDR1 SEHNR and CDR2 FQNEAQ (reference sequence). CDR3 sequence: CASSIPREETQYF. The CDR3 DNA sequence: TGTGCCAGCAGCATTCCCAGGGAAGAGACCCAGTACTTC. Full variable domain (remainder filled in from reference TRBV7-9 and TRBJ2-5): DTGVSQNPRHKITKRGQNVTFRCDPISEHNRLYWYRQTLGQGPEFLTYFQNEAQLEKSRLLSDRFSAERPKGSFSTLEIQRTEQGDSAMYLCASSIPREETQYFGPGTRLLVL.

V gene TRBV18 combines with J gene TRBJ2-5; TRBD1 matches at 11 bases. Looked up from germline, CDR1 is KGHSH and CDR2 is LQKENI. The CDR3 loop spans 16 amino acids. V lost 5 bases, J lost 5 bases, and 10 bases stayed unmatched. The CDR3 region is CASSYYGQGARETQYF. The CDR3 DNA reads as TGTGCCAGCTCATACTATGGACAGGGGGCACGGGAGACCCAGTACTTC.

The chain is built from TRBV7-9 and TRBJ1-2; 7 nucleotides line up with TRBD1. The V segment lost 4 bases and the J segment 2 bases; nucleotides outside the gene matches: 10. The CDR3 covers 16 residues. The germline gives CDR1 SEHNR, CDR2 FQNEAQ (reference sequence). CDR3 residues: CASSSLLGQVNYGYTF. CDR3 nucleotides: TGTGCCAGCAGCTCACTACTCGGACAGGTCAACTATGGCTACACCTTC.

Comments on this clone: This CDR3 is also generated by other DNA sequences in the sample. This chain joins TRBV6-5 and TRBJ2-1, with D tentatively TRBD1 (5 bases). This CDR3 has 12 residues. V lost 2 bases to trimming and J lost 6 bases, with 5 bases between them. Germline CDR1 and CDR2: MNHEY and SVGAGI. The DNA for the CDR3 is TGTGCCAGCAGTTACGGGGCCAATGAGCAGTTCTTC. This codes for CASSYGANEQFF.

V gene TRBV10-2 combines with J gene TRBJ2-7; D is ambiguous. Germline-derived CDR1 and CDR2 are WSHSY and SAAADI. This CDR3 contains 12 residues. Trimming left V 8 bases short and J 0 bases short, with 8 bases between. The CDR3 coding sequence is TGCGCCAGCGCCCGGAGCTCCTACGAGCAGTACTTC. Translation: CASARSSYEQYF.

CDR3 bases: TGTGCCAGCAGCCCATCAAGCGGGAGGGGGCAGTATTTT. It codes for CASSPSSGRGQYF. The V gene is TRBV5-6, the J gene TRBJ2-3, with TRBD2 matching 10 bases. Germline trimming cut 4 bases from V and 11 bases from J; bases unmatched to any gene: 7. CDR1 is SGHDT, CDR2 YYEEEE, per germline. This CDR3 contains 13 residues.

J is TRBJ2-7 and V is TRBV18; no firm D call. CDR1 is KGHSH and CDR2 is LQKENI in the germline V gene. The CDR3 totals 14 residues. V was cut by 0 bases and J by 1 base, with 7 bases left in between. CDR3 coding DNA: TGTGCCAGCTCACCACCGGTCGGTTCCTACGAGCAGTACTTC. This encodes CASSPPVGSYEQYF.

The chain combines TRBV6-5 with TRBJ2-1; possible D gene TRBD1, 7 bases. The CDR3 length is 15 residues. CDR1 is MNHEY and CDR2 is SVGAGI in the germline V gene. V was pared by 6 bases and J by 2 bases, with 14 bases between. The CDR3 DNA follows: TGTGCCAGCAGAACGGCAGGGGGGACCTACAATGAGCAGTTCTTC. It specifies CASRTAGGTYNEQFF.

The chain couples TRBV27 to TRBJ2-5, with unresolved D. The CDR3 is made up of 13 amino acids. Germline-derived CDR1 and CDR2 are MNHEY and SMNVEV (reference sequence). V lost 2 bases, J lost 4 bases, and 8 bases lay in between. In DNA, the CDR3 is TGTGCCAGCAGTTTACCCTCCCGAGAGACCCAGTACTTC. It encodes CASSLPSRETQYF.

This chain links TRBV9 with TRBJ2-3; 7 nucleotides align to TRBD1. Unmatched junction bases numbered 7, after V lost 6 bases and J lost 0 bases. The CDR3 contains 15 residues. Germline CDR1 is SGDLS and CDR2 is YYNGEE. The CDR3 sequence: CASTIWDSSTDTQYF. The CDR3, as DNA: TGTGCCAGCACCATATGGGACAGTAGCACAGATACGCAGTATTTT. The full variable domain, in which reference TRBV9 and TRBJ2-3 provide the parts outside the CDR3, is DSGVTQTPKHLITATGQRVTLRCSPRSGDLSVYWYQQSLDQGLQFLIQYYNGEERAKGNILERFSAQQFPDLHSELNLSSLELGDSALYFCASTIWDSSTDTQYFGPGTRLTVL.

The V and J genes are TRBV4-1 and TRBJ1-1; possibly TRBD1 for D (5 bases). Germline assignment: CDR1 MGHRA and CDR2 YSYEKL. The V gene lost 1 base and the J gene lost 5 bases, with 14 bases spanning the gap. This CDR3 contains 15 residues. The CDR3 region has the DNA TGCGCCAGCAGCCAAGTCCTTCCGGGGGTTACTGAAGCTTTCTTT. Protein sequence: CASSQVLPGVTEAFF.

V is TRBV28 and J is TRBJ2-7; 7 nucleotides agree with TRBD2. This CDR3 is built from 14 residues. The V gene's germline CDR1 is MDHEN and CDR2 SYDVKM. V lost 10 bases, J lost 1 base, and 10 bases stayed unmatched. The CDR3 reads CATERGTGSYEQYF. CDR3 sequence (DNA): TGTGCCACCGAGCGGGGTACAGGATCCTACGAGCAGTACTTC.

The chain has TRBV14 and TRBJ2-2, with unresolved D. The CDR3 loop spans 13 amino acids. The germline V and J ends were trimmed by 2 bases and 6 bases, with 7 bases remaining between them. Germline loops: CDR1 SGHDN, CDR2 FVKESK. CDR3 loop: CASSQTLSGELFF. In nucleotides, the CDR3 is TGTGCCAGCAGCCAAACTTTGTCCGGGGAGCTGTTTTTT.

V gene TRBV5-6 combines with J gene TRBJ1-1; the match to TRBD1 covers 7 bases. CDR1 is SGHDT and CDR2 is YYEEEE in the germline V gene. The CDR3 consists of 16 residues. The V segment lost 3 bases and the J segment 6 bases; nucleotides outside the gene matches: 14. For the CDR3, the DNA is TGTGCCAGCAGCTCACCCCAGACAGGGAATGGGGCTGAAGCTTTCTTT. This encodes CASSSPQTGNGAEAFF.

The count of this clone is one. This chain connects TRBV19 to TRBJ2-1, with 7 nucleotides matching TRBD1. The CDR3 runs to 14 residues. V gave up 1 base and J gave up 8 bases; unmatched junction bases: 5. CDR1 LNHDA and CDR2 SQIVND come from the germline V gene (reference sequence). In DNA, the CDR3 is TGTGCCAGTAGTATAGGACAGGGAATTCATGAGCAGTTCTTC. Encoded protein: CASSIGQGIHEQFF.

This chain uses TRBV19 with TRBJ2-1, with TRBD2 matching 8 bases. Trimming took 7 bases from V and 8 from J; bases not matched to a gene: 7. The CDR3 loop spans 13 amino acids. The germline gives CDR1 LNHDA, CDR2 SQIVND (reference sequence). CDR3 DNA: TGTGCCAGTAAAATCGGGGGGGCTCATGAGCAGTTCTTC. Protein sequence: CASKIGGAHEQFF.

The rearrangement links TRBV6-1 to TRBJ2-2; D ambiguous. Germline V CDR1 and CDR2: MNHNS, SASEGT. The CDR3 spans 15 residues. Trimming pared 0 bases from V and 3 bases from J, leaving 8 bases between. The CDR3 sequence is CASSEAPTYTGELFF. The CDR3 region has the DNA TGTGCCAGCAGTGAAGCGCCTACCTACACCGGGGAGCTGTTTTTT.

In its sample, this clone was seen once. This chain links TRBV4-1 with TRBJ1-6, with no clear D. This CDR3 is built from 14 residues. Germline-derived CDR1 and CDR2 are MGHRA and YSYEKL. Deletions cut 1 base from V and 7 bases from J, with 8 bases between. CDR3 coding DNA: TGCGCCAGCAGCCAAGTCGGGGTGAATTCACCCCTCCACTTT. It codes for CASSQVGVNSPLHF.

The rearrangement joins TRBV10-3 to TRBJ1-6; a possible D gene is TRBD1 (6 bases). V lost 2 bases and J 7 bases, leaving 9 bases between the germline ends. The CDR3 length is 14 residues. CDR1 ENHRY and CDR2 SYGVKD come from the germline V gene. CDR3 in DNA: TGTGCCATCAGTGAGACAGGGCGGAATTCACCCCTCCACTTT. This encodes CAISETGRNSPLHF.

The chain carries TRBV7-9 and TRBJ2-1, with D possibly matching TRBD1 (7 bases). The CDR3 consists of 16 residues. CDR1 is SEHNR, CDR2 FQNEAQ, per germline (reference sequence). Trimming took off 1 base at V and 10 bases at J, with 20 bases between the two ends. The CDR3 loop reads CASSLVYRGGVGEQFF. The CDR3 DNA reads TGTGCCAGCAGCTTAGTGTACAGGGGAGGAGTAGGCGAGCAGTTCTTC.